This T cell receptor beta chain was profiled in a study of blood T cell repertoires in COVID-19. Study in general: T cells, B-cell-depleted T cells, or PBMCs supplied cDNA or gDNA.

CDR1 MNHEY and CDR2 SMNVEV come from the germline V gene (reference sequence). Trimming pared 3 bases from V and 0 bases from J, leaving 13 bases between. The CDR3 extends over 16 amino acids. In the authors' workflow: Amplifying reference gene primers gave estimates of nucleated cell counts. This table comes from immunoSEQ multiplex PCR, and its TCRdb copy is limited to in-frame clones, with some not included. D and trimming come from the DNA, and the V and J calls and clone size come from that table. The profile shows some 150,000 clones, 80% to 90% of them singletons. Sequenced input: peripheral blood. This TCR derives from a middle-aged woman with acute or convalescent COVID-19. The genes are TRBV27 and TRBJ2-3; weak D call: TRBD1 (5 bases). DNA for the CDR3: TGTGCCAGCAGTTTGAGTCGGACAAGTAGCACAGATACGCAGTATTTT. Its translation: CASSLSRTSSTDTQYF.